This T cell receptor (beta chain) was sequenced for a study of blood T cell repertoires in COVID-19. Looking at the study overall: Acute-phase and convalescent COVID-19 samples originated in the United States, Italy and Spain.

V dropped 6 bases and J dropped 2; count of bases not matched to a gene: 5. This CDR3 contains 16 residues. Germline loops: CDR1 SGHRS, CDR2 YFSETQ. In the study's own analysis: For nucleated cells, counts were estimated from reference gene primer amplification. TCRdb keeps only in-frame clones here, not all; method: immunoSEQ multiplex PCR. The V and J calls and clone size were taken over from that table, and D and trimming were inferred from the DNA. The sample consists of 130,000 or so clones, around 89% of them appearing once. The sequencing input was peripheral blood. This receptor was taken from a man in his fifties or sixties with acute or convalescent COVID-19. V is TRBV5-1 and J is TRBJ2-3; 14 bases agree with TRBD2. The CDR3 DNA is TGCGCCAGCACCAGGACTAGCGGGAGGTACACAGATACGCAGTATTTT. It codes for CASTRTSGRYTDTQYF.